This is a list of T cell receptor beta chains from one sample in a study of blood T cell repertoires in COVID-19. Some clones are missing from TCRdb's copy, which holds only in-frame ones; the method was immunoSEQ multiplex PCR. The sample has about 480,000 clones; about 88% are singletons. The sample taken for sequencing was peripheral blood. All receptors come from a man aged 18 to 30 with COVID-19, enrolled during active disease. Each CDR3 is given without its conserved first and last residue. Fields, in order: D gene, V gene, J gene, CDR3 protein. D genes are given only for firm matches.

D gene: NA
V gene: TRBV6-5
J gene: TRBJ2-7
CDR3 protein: ASSHVGQGTYEQY

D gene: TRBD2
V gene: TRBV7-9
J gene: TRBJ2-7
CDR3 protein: ASSPGTISYEQY

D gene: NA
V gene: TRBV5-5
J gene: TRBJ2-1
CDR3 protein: ASSSGYREGNNEQF

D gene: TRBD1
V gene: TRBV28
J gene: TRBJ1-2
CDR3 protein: ASSPPPGQGVGYT

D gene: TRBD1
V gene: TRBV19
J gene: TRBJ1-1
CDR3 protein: ASSTRRTGGNNTEAF

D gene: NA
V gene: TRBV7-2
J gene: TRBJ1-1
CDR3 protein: ASSPRGTAIPTEAF

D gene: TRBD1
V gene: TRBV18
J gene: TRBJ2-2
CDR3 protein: ASSPRQGTGELF

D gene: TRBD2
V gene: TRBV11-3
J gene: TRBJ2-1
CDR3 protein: ASSFSGGEQF

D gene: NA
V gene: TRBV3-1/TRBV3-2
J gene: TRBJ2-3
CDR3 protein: ASSRRSTDTQY

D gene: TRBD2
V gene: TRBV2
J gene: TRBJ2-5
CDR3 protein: ASSGLVSETQY

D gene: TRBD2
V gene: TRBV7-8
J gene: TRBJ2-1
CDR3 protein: ASTAIETPTIWSGSGQF

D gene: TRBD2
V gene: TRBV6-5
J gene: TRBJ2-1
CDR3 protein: ASSSGRSSYNEQF

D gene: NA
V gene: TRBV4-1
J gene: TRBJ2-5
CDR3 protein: ASSHGRTGTGETQY

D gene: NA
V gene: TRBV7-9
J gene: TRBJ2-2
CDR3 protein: ASSPSPGQRKNTGELF

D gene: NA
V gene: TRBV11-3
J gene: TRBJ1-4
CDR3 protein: ASSKQGQPHEKLF

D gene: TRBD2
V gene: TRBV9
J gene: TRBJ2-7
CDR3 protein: ASSVGPASGGSYEQY

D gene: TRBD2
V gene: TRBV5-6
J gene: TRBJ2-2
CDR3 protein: ASSSILAGDLNTGELF

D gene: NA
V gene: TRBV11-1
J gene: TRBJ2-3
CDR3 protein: ASRTGSTDTQY

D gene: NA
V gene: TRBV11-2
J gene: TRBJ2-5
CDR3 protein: ASSFRGARETQY

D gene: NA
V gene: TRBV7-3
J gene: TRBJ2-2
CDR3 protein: ASSFAGTLNTGELF

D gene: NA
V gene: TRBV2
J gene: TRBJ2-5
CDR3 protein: ASSVEGHRLETQY

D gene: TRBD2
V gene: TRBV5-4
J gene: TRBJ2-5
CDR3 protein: ASSPGLAGMETQY

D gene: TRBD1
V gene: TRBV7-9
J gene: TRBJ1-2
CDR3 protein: ASSSRQGVGYGYT

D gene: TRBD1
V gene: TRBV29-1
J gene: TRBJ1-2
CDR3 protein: SVEDITRGRGYGYT

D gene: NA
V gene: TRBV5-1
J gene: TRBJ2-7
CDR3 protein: ASSLDAGVEEQY

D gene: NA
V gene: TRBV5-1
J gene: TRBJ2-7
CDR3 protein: ASSTDRGLTYEQY

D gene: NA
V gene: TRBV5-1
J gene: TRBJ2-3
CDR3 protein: ASSLEGARGGLADTQY

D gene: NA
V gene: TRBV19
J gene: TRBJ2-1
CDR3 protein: ASSSLGVGSYNEQF

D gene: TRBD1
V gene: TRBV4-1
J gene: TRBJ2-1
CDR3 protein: ASSQSTIGTVYNEQF

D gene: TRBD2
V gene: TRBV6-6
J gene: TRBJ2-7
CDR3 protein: ASSPGGLALSEQY

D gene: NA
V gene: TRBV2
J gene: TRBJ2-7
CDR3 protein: ASNRLAGAYEQY

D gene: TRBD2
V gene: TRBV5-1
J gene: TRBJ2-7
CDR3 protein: ASSLVVGGPHEQY

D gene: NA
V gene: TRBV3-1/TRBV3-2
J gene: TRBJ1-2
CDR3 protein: ASSQNRVNYDYT

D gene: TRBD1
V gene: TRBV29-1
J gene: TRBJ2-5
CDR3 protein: SVVDRGSYQETQY

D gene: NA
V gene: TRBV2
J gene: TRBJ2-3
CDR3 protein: ASTILITDTQY

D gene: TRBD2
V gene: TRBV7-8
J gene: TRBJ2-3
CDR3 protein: ASSSQTPAGGSKQY

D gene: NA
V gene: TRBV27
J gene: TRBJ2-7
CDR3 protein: ASALGETYEQY

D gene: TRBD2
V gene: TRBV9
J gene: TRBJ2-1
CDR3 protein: ASSVVAGGRSYNEQF

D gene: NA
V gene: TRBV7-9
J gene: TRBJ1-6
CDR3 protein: ASSLRGGDSPLH

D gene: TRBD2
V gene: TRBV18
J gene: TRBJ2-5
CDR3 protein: ASAGLAGAQQTQY

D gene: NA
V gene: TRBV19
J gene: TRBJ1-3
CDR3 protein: ASSTSADPGPGNTIY

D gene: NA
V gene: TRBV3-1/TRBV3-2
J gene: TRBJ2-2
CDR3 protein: ASSQVPTRTNTGELF

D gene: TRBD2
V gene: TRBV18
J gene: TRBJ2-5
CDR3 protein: ASSPMAGEGTQY

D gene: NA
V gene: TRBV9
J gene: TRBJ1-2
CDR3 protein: ASSVGGYGYT

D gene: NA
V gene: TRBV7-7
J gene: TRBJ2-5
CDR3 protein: ASSLGPMVETQY

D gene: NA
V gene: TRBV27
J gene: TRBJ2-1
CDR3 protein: ASKRLDSYNEQF

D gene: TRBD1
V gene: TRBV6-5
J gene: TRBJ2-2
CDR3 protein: ASRTDRASGELF

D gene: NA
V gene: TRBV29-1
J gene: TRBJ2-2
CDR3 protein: SVTSESGELF

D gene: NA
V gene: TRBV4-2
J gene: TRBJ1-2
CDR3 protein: ASSQEQGIYYGYT

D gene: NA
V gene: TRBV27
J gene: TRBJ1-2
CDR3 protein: ASSVGGALRNYGYT

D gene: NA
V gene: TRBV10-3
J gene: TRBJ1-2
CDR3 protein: AIGGDNYGYT

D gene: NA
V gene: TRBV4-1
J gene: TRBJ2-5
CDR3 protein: ASSQVQGRTETQY

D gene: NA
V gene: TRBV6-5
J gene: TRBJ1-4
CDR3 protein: ASSSRGRAGEKLF

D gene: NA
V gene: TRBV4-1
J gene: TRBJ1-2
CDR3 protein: ASSLRDTGNYGYT

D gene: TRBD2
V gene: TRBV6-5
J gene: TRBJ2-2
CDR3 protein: ASRAGLALTGELF

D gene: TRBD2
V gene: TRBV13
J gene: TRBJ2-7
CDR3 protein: ASSRLDGRLAVYEQY

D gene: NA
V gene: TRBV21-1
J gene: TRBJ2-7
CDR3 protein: ASSKHREGYEQY

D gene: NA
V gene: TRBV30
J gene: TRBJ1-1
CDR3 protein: AWSVLRGNGLTEAF

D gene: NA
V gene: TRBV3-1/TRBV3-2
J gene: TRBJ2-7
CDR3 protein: ASSPSGTSSYEQY

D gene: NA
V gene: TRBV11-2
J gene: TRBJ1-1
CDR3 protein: ASSFQGFEAF